Below, 22 T cell receptor beta chains from the same sample are listed, as sequenced in a study of blood T cell repertoires in COVID-19. Assay used: immunoSEQ multiplex PCR; TCRdb lists only in-frame clones, some missing. Among some 400,000 clones listed, roughly 92% were seen once. The sample taken for sequencing was PBMCs or T cells enriched from blood (not recorded which). The receptor source for this set is a woman between 40 and 50 years old who had been exposed to COVID-19.

The chain has TRBV6-6 and TRBJ1-6; D ambiguous. The V and J ends lost 6 bases and 7 bases respectively, with 13 bases between them. This CDR3 region has 14 residues. CDR1 and CDR2 from the germline V gene are MNHNY and SVGAGI (reference sequence). The CDR3 sequence is CASSPSGGNSPLHF. CDR3 nucleotides: TGTGCCAGCAGCCCCTCTGGAGGGAATTCACCCCTCCACTTT.

The chain recombines TRBV14 with TRBJ2-1; tentatively, D is TRBD1 (6 bases). The length of the CDR3 is 19 residues. Between the trimmed V and J ends, which lost 4 bases and 0 bases, there was a span of 22 bases. Germline CDR1 is SGHDN and CDR2 is FVKESK. CDR3 coding DNA: TGTGCCAGCAGCCCTACAACGGGACAAATACTGAGCTCCTACAATGAGCAGTTCTTC. Amino acid sequence: CASSPTTGQILSSYNEQFF.

This sequence joins TRBV27 and TRBJ1-2, with a possible D match to TRBD1 (5 bases). The length of the CDR3 is 17 residues. Germline V lookup: CDR1 MNHEY, CDR2 SMNVEV (reference sequence). Trimming removed 2 bases from V and 2 bases from J, with 18 bases in between. The CDR3 spells CASSLRSLGGKNYGYTF. CDR3 nucleotides: TGTGCCAGCAGTTTACGTTCCCTGGGGGGGAAGAACTATGGCTACACCTTC.

The CDR3 region has the DNA TGTGCCAGCAGCGCTAGCGGGAGCTCCTACAATGAGCAGTTCTTC. It yields the protein CASSASGSSYNEQFF. This sequence joins TRBV9 and TRBJ2-1, with 10 bases lining up with TRBD2. Germline CDR1 is SGDLS and CDR2 is YYNGEE. Trimming took 3 bases from V and 0 from J; bases not matched to a gene: 0. This CDR3 spans 15 amino acids.

The V and J genes are TRBV9 and TRBJ2-1, with 7 bases identical to TRBD2. The germline gives CDR1 SGDLS, CDR2 YYNGEE. This CDR3 is built from 16 residues. V lost 4 bases, J lost 10 bases, and 17 bases stayed unmatched. In DNA, the CDR3 is TGTGCCAGCAGCCCTCGTTTGGGGGGGTTCGTCGGGGAGCAGTTCTTC. Translation gives CASSPRLGGFVGEQFF.

This rearrangement joins TRBV2 to TRBJ1-2; 9 bases are shared with TRBD1. Germline CDR1 SNHLY, CDR2 FYNNEI. This CDR3 is built from 14 residues. J gave up 8 bases and V 9 bases, and 13 bases lay outside the gene matches. For the CDR3, the DNA is TGTGCCAGTAACCGGGAACAGGGGGCTTTCGGCTACACCTTC. It codes for CASNREQGAFGYTF.

The J gene is TRBJ1-2, the V gene TRBV24-1; D remains ambiguous. CDR1 and CDR2 from the germline V gene are KGHDR and SFDVKD. The CDR3 runs to 13 residues. Trimming stripped 4 bases from V and 2 bases from J, with 7 bases between. The CDR3 here is CATSDGSNYGYTF. CDR3 coding DNA: TGTGCCACCAGTGACGGGAGCAACTATGGCTACACCTTC.

The CDR3 nucleotides read TGCGCCAGCAGTGGGCAGGGGGCGAATGGCTACACCTTC. Its translation is CASSGQGANGYTF. The chain has TRBV10-2 and TRBJ1-2; 8 nucleotides match TRBD1. Germline-derived CDR1 and CDR2 are WSHSY and SAAADI. This CDR3 spans 13 amino acids. Unmatched junction bases numbered 4, after V lost 4 bases and J lost 6 bases.

The chain links TRBV3-1 (or the pseudogene TRBV3-2) to TRBJ2-1; 10 positions match TRBD2. The germline CDR1 and CDR2 sequences are LGHDT and YNNKEL (reference sequence). The V segment lost 1 base and the J segment 10 bases; nucleotides outside the gene matches: 10. CDR3 length equals 16 residues. The CDR3 nucleotides read TGTGCCAGCAGCCAAGCGTCAAGCGGGGGGGCTGGGGAGCAGTTCTTC. The encoded protein is CASSQASSGGAGEQFF.

This chain connects TRBV12-5 to TRBJ1-1; the D is unclear. Trimming shortened V by 1 base and J by 0 bases, and 3 bases separated the two germline ends. The CDR3 consists of 13 residues. Germline CDR1 LGHNT, CDR2 FRNRAP. The CDR3: CASGLALNTEAFF. The CDR3 region has the DNA TGTGCTAGTGGTTTGGCTTTGAACACTGAAGCTTTCTTT.

J is TRBJ2-1 and V is TRBV24-1, with 9 bases identical to TRBD2. V was clipped by 3 bases and J by 4 bases; unmatched bases: 9. The CDR3 totals 17 residues. Per germline, CDR1 KGHDR and CDR2 SFDVKD. The CDR3: CATSDNSASGNYNEQFF. CDR3 sequence (DNA): TGTGCCACCAGTGATAATTCCGCTAGCGGGAATTACAATGAGCAGTTCTTC.

This chain links TRBV5-1 with TRBJ1-3, with D perhaps matching TRBD1 (6 bases). Germline values: CDR1 SGHRS, CDR2 YFSETQ. Trimming shortened V by 2 bases and J by 0 bases, and 15 bases separated the two germline ends. The CDR3 sequence is 17 residues long. DNA of the CDR3: TGCGCCAGCAGCTTCGCACAGGGCCACCCCTCTGGAAACACCATATATTTT. Translation gives CASSFAQGHPSGNTIYF.

The rearrangement links TRBV7-9 to TRBJ2-1; 8 nucleotides match TRBD2. Germline V gives CDR1 SEHNR, CDR2 FQNEAQ (reference sequence). The CDR3 has 13 residues. With V trimmed by 8 bases and J by 9 bases, 9 bases remained unmatched. CDR3 coding DNA: TGTGCCAGCTGCTATAGCGGGGTCGTTGAGCAGTTCTTC. Encoded protein: CASCYSGVVEQFF. The whole variable domain, remainder taken from reference TRBV7-9 and TRBJ2-1, is DTGVSQNPRHKITKRGQNVTFRCDPISEHNRLYWYRQTLGQGPEFLTYFQNEAQLEKSRLLSDRFSAERPKGSFSTLEIQRTEQGDSAMYLCASCYSGVVEQFFGPGTRLTVL.

J is TRBJ2-1 and V is TRBV14; 9 bases are a match to TRBD2. The CDR3 length is 16 residues. Germline lookup yields CDR1 SGHDN and CDR2 FVKESK. The V segment lost 0 bases and the J segment 5 bases; nucleotides outside the gene matches: 5. The CDR3 nucleotides read TGTGCCAGCAGCCAAGATGGGGTAGCGGGAGACAATGAGCAGTTCTTC. Its translation: CASSQDGVAGDNEQFF.

CDR3 sequence: CASTNMGGEAFF. Written as DNA, the CDR3 is TGTGCCAGTACGAACATGGGGGGTGAAGCTTTCTTT. The rearrangement joins TRBV19 to TRBJ1-1; a weak D match, TRBD1 (5 bases). V dropped 7 bases and J dropped 7 bases, with 13 bases sitting between them. The length of the CDR3 is 12 residues. CDR1 is LNHDA and CDR2 is SQIVND in the germline V gene (reference sequence).

The rearrangement uses TRBV5-4 and TRBJ1-2; D unresolved. The CDR3 runs to 15 residues. Germline V CDR1 and CDR2: SGHNT, YYREEE (reference sequence). The germline V and J ends were trimmed by 5 bases and 3 bases, with 17 bases remaining between them. DNA for the CDR3: TGTGCCAGCAGTCCACGAGTTGCCCCTGACTATGGCTACACCTTC. Translation: CASSPRVAPDYGYTF.

V is TRBV2 and J is TRBJ1-1; 7 bases map to TRBD1. Germline CDR1 reads SNHLY; CDR2 reads FYNNEI. The CDR3 is 12 amino acids. J gave up 7 bases and V 7 bases, and 6 bases lay outside the gene matches. The CDR3 bases are TGTGCCAGCACCCTAGGGACAGTTGAAGCTTTCTTT. Its translation: CASTLGTVEAFF.

This clone was recorded only once. The chain carries TRBV3-1 (or the pseudogene TRBV3-2) and TRBJ1-3; no firm D call. Germline CDR1 is LGHDT and CDR2 is YNNKEL (reference sequence). The CDR3 covers 16 residues. V lost 4 bases to trimming and J lost 0 bases, with 13 bases between them. This CDR3 reads CASSLDSRYSGNTIYF. The DNA for the CDR3 is TGTGCCAGCAGCCTCGATAGTCGGTACTCTGGAAACACCATATATTTT.

The gene calls are TRBV29-1 and TRBJ2-7, with a tentative D call TRBD2 (6 bases). This CDR3 spans 15 amino acids. Between the trimmed V and J ends, which lost 4 bases and 1 base, there was a span of 17 bases. In germline, CDR1 is SQVTM, CDR2 ANQGSEA. The chain's CDR3 is CSVAFGSELSYEQYF. The CDR3, as DNA: TGCAGCGTTGCTTTCGGGAGCGAGTTATCCTACGAGCAGTACTTC.

Of note for this clone: Its ends do not fully match the called genes, so a read error is possible. The chain employs TRBV18 and TRBJ1-4; 8 nucleotides match TRBD1. The CDR3 loop spans 13 amino acids. From germline, CDR1 is KGHSH and CDR2 LQKENI. The CDR3 sequence is CASSPQGVEKLFF. DNA for the CDR3: TGTGCCAGCTCTCCACAGGGGGTGGAAAAACTGTTTTTT.

Only one count was recorded for this clone. The rearrangement uses TRBV18 and TRBJ2-1; possibly TRBD1 for D (6 bases). This CDR3 region has 15 residues. V shed 2 bases and J shed 5 bases, with 13 bases lying between them. CDR1 KGHSH and CDR2 LQKENI come from the germline V gene. CDR3 coding DNA: TGTGCCAGCTCACCATCGGACAGACGAAACAATGAGCAGTTCTTC. This codes for CASSPSDRRNNEQFF.

In its sample, this clone was seen once. The chain recombines TRBV12-3 or TRBV12-4 with TRBJ2-7, with TRBD1 as a possible D gene (5 bases). The CDR3 has 13 residues. V was clipped by 3 bases and J by 4 bases, with 10 bases between them. In nucleotides, the CDR3 is TGTGCCAGCAGTTTCAGGGCCCAATACGAGCAGTACTTC. Translated: CASSFRAQYEQYF.